The 14 T cell receptor beta chains given below trace back to one sample, sequenced in a study of blood T cell repertoires in COVID-19 (dated by TCRdb to the early 2020s). Library creation used the immunoSEQ multiplex PCR assay. This immuneACCESS table, as held by TCRdb, lists in-frame sequences with V and J called but not all clones. Of the missing ones, under half trace to an unresolved V gene in checked studies; the others have no known cause. For this sample there are 300,000 to 350,000 clones; 80% to 90% appear just once. Together, the top ten hold approximately 4% of the sample. Sequencing input: PBMCs or T cells enriched from blood (not recorded which). These receptors all come from a woman in her thirties or forties with acute COVID-19.

This clone appeared once. The chain combines TRBV5-1 with TRBJ1-1; D unclear. This CDR3 has 15 amino acids. The V end was cut by 0 bases, the J end by 1 base, with 10 bases between. Germline-derived CDR1 and CDR2 are SGHRS and YFSETQ. CDR3 loop: CASSLEQVPNTEAFF. The DNA for the CDR3 is TGCGCCAGCAGCTTGGAGCAGGTACCGAACACTGAAGCTTTCTTT.

Points on this clone: A junction boundary mismatches the germline segment, possibly from a read error. V and J are TRBV29-1 and TRBJ2-7, with a tentative D call TRBD2 (5 bases). Germline assignment: CDR1 SQVTM and CDR2 ANQGSEA. This CDR3 is built from 14 residues. The CDR3 DNA is TGCAGCGCTGAAGGAGCGGAAAGCTCCTACGAGCAGTACTTC. It translates to CSAEGAESSYEQYF.

The rearrangement links TRBV7-7 to TRBJ2-3; D might be TRBD2 (5 bases). Germline CDR1 SSHAT, CDR2 FNYEAQ (reference sequence). The CDR3 extends over 14 amino acids. Trimming stripped 5 bases from V and 0 bases from J, with 9 bases between. This CDR3 is CASSPGGSTDTQYF. The CDR3 DNA sequence: TGTGCCAGCAGCCCCGGCGGGAGCACAGATACGCAGTATTTT.

V gene TRBV6-2 or TRBV6-3 combines with J gene TRBJ1-6, with 7 bases identical to TRBD1. The CDR3 runs 15 residues. V was pared by 4 bases and J by 5 bases, with 5 bases of the junction left unmatched. Germline lookup yields CDR1 MNHEY and CDR2 SVGEGT. The chain's CDR3 is CASSSGTVNNSPLHF. CDR3 DNA: TGTGCCAGCAGTTCCGGGACAGTAAATAATTCACCCCTCCACTTT.

This clone has a single count. This chain joins TRBV5-1 and TRBJ2-5, with 12 bases identical to TRBD1. This CDR3 has 14 residues. CDR1 and CDR2 (germline): SGHRS, YFSETQ. Unmatched junction bases numbered 3, after V lost 4 bases and J lost 5 bases. The CDR3 loop reads CASSGDRGQETQYF. The CDR3 DNA reads TGCGCCAGCAGCGGGGACAGGGGGCAGGAGACCCAGTACTTC.

The chain recombines TRBV12-2 with TRBJ2-7; the table's D call TRBD2 went unverified against the DNA. TRBV12-2 is a recognized pseudogene. This CDR3 spans 12 amino acids. The DNA for the CDR3 is TGTGCAAGTTGCGGCAGCTTCTACGAGCAGTACTTC. It is translated as CASCGSFYEQYF.

CDR3 in amino acids: CASSKNSGTGGETQYF. In nucleotides, the CDR3 is TGTGCCAGCAGCAAGAACAGCGGGACAGGGGGAGAGACCCAGTACTTC. This sequence joins TRBV2 and TRBJ2-5, with 11 bases lining up with TRBD1. Germline V gene lookup returns CDR1 SNHLY and CDR2 FYNNEI. Unmatched junction bases numbered 10, after V lost 6 bases and J lost 4 bases. The CDR3 length is 16 residues.

The chain recombines TRBV28 with TRBJ1-5; D not certain. V shed 3 bases and J shed 13 bases, with 16 bases lying between them. CDR3 length: 13 amino acids. In germline, CDR1 is MDHEN, CDR2 SYDVKM. Here the CDR3 reads CASSLPPEARQHF. CDR3 nucleotides: TGTGCCAGCAGTTTGCCGCCCGAAGCCCGGCAGCATTTT.

The rearrangement joins TRBV10-3 to TRBJ2-1; no reliable D call. The V gene lost 5 bases and the J gene lost 10 bases, with 12 bases spanning the gap. Looked up from germline, CDR1 is ENHRY and CDR2 is SYGVKD. The CDR3 is 12 amino acids. CDR3 DNA: TGTGCCATCAGTTCTGCCCTAGAAGAGCAGTTCTTC. Protein sequence: CAISSALEEQFF.

The rearrangement uses TRBV20-1 and TRBJ1-5; maybe TRBD1 (6 bases). CDR1 and CDR2 (germline): DFQATT, SNEGSKA (reference sequence). With 3 bases removed from V and 3 bases from J, the gap between germline ends came to 15 bases. CDR3 length: 15 residues. CDR3 amino acids: CSASGQGILNQPQHF. The CDR3 region has the DNA TGCAGTGCTAGTGGTCAGGGGATCCTCAATCAGCCCCAGCATTTT.

The chain has TRBV5-1 and TRBJ2-1; a weak D match, TRBD2 (5 bases). The CDR3 covers 13 residues. V gave up 0 bases and J gave up 10 bases, with 11 bases separating them. Per germline, CDR1 SGHRS and CDR2 YFSETQ. The DNA for the CDR3 is TGCGCCAGCAGCTTGGTACCTACGGGGGAGCAGTTCTTC. Its protein product is CASSLVPTGEQFF.

The CDR3 sequence: CASGLGGQGEIIYGYTF. The CDR3 coding sequence is TGTGCTAGTGGTTTGGGGGGACAGGGTGAGATTATTTATGGCTACACCTTC. V gene TRBV12-5 combines with J gene TRBJ1-2; 9 bases map to TRBD1. CDR1 is LGHNT, CDR2 FRNRAP, per germline. The CDR3 consists of 17 residues. V gave up 1 base and J gave up 5 bases; unmatched junction bases: 11. The full variable domain, its missing parts supplied by reference TRBV12-5 and TRBJ1-2, is DARVTQTPRHKVTEMGQEVTMRCQPILGHNTVFWYRQTMMQGLELLAYFRNRAPLDDSGMPKDRFSAEMPDATLATLKIQPSEPRDSAVYFCASGLGGQGEIIYGYTFGSGTRLTVV.

This chain uses TRBV3-1 (or the pseudogene TRBV3-2) with TRBJ2-2; TRBD2 might be the D (6 bases). The CDR3 loop spans 14 amino acids. Germline loops: CDR1 LGHDT, CDR2 YNNKEL (reference sequence). Between the trimmed V and J ends, which lost 1 base and 7 bases, there was a span of 10 bases. CDR3 sequence reads: CASSQVGGGGELFF. DNA for the CDR3: TGTGCCAGCAGCCAAGTTGGGGGAGGCGGGGAGCTGTTTTTT.

This clone was observed once. V gene TRBV6-5 combines with J gene TRBJ1-6; possible D gene TRBD1, 6 bases. Germline CDR1 is MNHEY and CDR2 is SVGAGI. V was trimmed by 2 bases and J by 9 bases, leaving 17 bases between them. The CDR3 has 16 amino acids. This chain's CDR3 is CASSYPRGQQFSPLHF. CDR3 sequence (DNA): TGTGCCAGCAGTTACCCTAGGGGACAACAATTTTCACCCCTCCACTTT.